This T cell receptor (beta chain) was profiled in a study of metastatic and nonmetastatic thyroid tumors. Study information: Repertoires from malignant and benign thyroid patients were compared across blood and tumor or nodule tissue. Study-level findings and limits: As reported, TCR beta diversity in blood and tumor was significantly higher in malignant thyroid tumors than in benign nodules.

Patients underwent thyroid surgery, and none had received any treatment before it. The CDR3 contains 14 residues. In germline, CDR1 is SGHAT, CDR2 FQNNGV. V lost 5 bases, J lost 1 base, and 12 bases lay in between. This clone appeared many times. What it binds is unknown. In the same sample, other DNA sequences code for this CDR3. In the source study's methods: Between-group CDR3 differences, defined by clinicopathological status, yielded a distant-metastasis classifier for papillary thyroid cancer. TCRdb redid the clone calls on the PCR reads using MiXCR. For this entry, the V and J calls and clone size follow TCRdb and not the study's own pipeline. The sample has tens of thousands of clones, more than 20% seen once; the top ten hold 9.5% to 15%.

The chain is built from TRBV11-2 and TRBJ2-7; D not resolved. Material for sequencing was tumor tissue. This clonotype originated in a male donor with papillary thyroid cancer or a benign thyroid nodule (not recorded which). Some clones in this sample may be carry-over from other donors' samples. CDR3 sequence: CASSPLHSSYEQYF. The CDR3 region has the DNA TGTGCCAGCAGCCCCCTTCACTCTTCCTACGAGCAGTACTTC.